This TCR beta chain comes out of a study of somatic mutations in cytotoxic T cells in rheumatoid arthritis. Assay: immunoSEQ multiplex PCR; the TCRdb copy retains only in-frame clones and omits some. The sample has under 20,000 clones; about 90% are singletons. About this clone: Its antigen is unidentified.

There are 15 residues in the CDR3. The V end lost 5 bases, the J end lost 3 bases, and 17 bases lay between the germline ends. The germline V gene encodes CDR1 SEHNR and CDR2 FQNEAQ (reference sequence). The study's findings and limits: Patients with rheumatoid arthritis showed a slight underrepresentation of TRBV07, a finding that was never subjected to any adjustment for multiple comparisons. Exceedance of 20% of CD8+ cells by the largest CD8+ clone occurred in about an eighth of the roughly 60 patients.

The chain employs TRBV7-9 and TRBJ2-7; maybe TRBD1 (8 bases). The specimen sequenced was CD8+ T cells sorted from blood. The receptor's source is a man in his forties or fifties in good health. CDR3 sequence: CASSIRQGTNYEQYF. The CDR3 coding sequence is TGTGCCAGCAGCATCAGACAGGGGACTAACTACGAGCAGTACTTC.